This T cell receptor (beta chain) appears in the sequencing data of a study of cytomegalovirus exposure and HLA in healthy donors. Broader study findings: Reported results showed that the classifier diagnosed cytomegalovirus status with high specificity and sensitivity. Across donors, most TCRs were seen rarely, yet some public ones were widespread.

Notes on this clone: The antigen is not known.

Method: immunoSEQ multiplex PCR; TCRdb's copy keeps in-frame clones and lacks some. The sample contains about 130,000 clones, about 88% of which appear only once. This sequence was found in a woman younger than 35 in good health and CMV-seronegative. Specimen: PBMCs.

CDR3 nucleotides: TGCGCCAGCAGCACGAGTATCCCAAGCACAGATACGCAGTATTTT. Translated: CASSTSIPSTDTQYF. This chain connects TRBV5-1 to TRBJ2-3; D ambiguous. The CDR3 extends over 15 amino acids. Germline assignment: CDR1 SGHRS and CDR2 YFSETQ. V shed 4 bases and J shed 0 bases, with 12 bases lying between them.